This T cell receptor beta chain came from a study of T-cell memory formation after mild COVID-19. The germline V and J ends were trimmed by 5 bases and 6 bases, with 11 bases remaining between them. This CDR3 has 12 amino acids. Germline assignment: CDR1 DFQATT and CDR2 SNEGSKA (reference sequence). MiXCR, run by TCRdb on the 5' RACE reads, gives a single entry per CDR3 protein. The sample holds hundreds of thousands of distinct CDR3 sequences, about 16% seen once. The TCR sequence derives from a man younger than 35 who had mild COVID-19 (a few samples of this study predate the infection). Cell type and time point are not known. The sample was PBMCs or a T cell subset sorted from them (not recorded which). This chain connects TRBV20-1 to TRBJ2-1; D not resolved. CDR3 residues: CSAQEWGNEQFF. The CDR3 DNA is TGCAGTGCTCAGGAGTGGGGCAATGAGCAGTTCTTC.